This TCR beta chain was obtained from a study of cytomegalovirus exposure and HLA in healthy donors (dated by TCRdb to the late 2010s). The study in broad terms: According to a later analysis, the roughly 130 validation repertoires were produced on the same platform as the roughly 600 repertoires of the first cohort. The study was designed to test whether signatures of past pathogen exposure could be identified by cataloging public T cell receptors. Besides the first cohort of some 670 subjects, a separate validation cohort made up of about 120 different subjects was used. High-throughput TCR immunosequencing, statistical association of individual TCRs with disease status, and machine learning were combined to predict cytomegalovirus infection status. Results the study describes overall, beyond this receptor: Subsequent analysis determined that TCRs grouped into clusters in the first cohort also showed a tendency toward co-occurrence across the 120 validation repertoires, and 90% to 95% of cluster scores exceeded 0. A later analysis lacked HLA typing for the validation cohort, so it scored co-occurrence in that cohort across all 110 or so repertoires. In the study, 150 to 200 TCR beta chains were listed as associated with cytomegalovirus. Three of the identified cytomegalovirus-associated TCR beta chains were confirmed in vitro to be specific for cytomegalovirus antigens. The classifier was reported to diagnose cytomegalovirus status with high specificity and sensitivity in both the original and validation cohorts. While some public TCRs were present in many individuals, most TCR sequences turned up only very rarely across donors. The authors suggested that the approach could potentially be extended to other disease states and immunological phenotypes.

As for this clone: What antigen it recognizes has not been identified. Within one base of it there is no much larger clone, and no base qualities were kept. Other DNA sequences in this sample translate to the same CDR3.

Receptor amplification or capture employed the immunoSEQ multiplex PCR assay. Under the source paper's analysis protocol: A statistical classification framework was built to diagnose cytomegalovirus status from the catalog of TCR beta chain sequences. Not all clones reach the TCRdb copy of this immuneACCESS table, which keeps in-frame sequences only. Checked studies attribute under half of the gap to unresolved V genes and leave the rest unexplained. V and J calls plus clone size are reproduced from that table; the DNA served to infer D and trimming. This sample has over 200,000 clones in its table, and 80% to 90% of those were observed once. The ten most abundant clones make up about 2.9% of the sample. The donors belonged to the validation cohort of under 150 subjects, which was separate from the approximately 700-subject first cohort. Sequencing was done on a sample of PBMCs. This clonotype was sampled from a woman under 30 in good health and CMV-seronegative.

The bases read TGTGCCAGCAGTTTAGGAGGGGCTAACTATGGCTACACCTTC. This is translated as CASSLGGANYGYTF. The rearranged chain carries TRBV28 and TRBJ1-2; the D region possibly corresponds to TRBD1 (5 bases align). The germline V gene specifies MDHEN as CDR1 and SYDVKM as CDR2. V is clipped by 2 bases and J by 0 bases, and the sequence between their germline boundaries is 7 bases long. Including the terminal cysteine and phenylalanine, the CDR3 comprises 14 residues. CDR3 DNA only is kept here, 42 bases in frame from base 1.